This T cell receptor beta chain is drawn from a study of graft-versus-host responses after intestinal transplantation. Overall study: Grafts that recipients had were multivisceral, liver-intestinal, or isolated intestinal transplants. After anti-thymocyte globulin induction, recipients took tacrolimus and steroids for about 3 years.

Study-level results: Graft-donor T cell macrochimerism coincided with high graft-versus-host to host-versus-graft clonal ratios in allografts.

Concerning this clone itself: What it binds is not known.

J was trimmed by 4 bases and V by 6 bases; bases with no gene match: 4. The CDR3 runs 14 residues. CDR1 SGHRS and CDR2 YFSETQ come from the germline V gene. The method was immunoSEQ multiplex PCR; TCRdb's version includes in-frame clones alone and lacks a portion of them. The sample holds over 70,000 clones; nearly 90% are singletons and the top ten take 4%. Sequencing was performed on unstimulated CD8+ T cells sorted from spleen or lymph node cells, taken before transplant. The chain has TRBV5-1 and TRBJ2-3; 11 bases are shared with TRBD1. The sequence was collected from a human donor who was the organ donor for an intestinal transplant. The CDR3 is CASKPGQGADTQYF. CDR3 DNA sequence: TGCGCCAGCAAACCGGGACAGGGGGCAGATACGCAGTATTTT.